This TCR beta chain was obtained from a study of brain T cells in children with intractable seizures. General study findings and limits: Absence of clones before surgery may stem from lower sequencing depth.

In germline, CDR1 is KGHSH, CDR2 LQKENI. The V and J ends lost 3 bases and 4 bases, in that order; junction bases with no gene match: 5. This CDR3 comprises 15 residues. TCRdb's copy holds only in-frame clones and misses some; the assay was immunoSEQ multiplex PCR. The profile shows about 64,000 clones, roughly 95% of them singletons. In the case of this clone: As yet, its antigen is unknown.

Surgery cases with the highest brain T cell transcript signatures were chosen for sequencing. Pre-surgery treatment included at least one anti-epileptic drug. The input for sequencing was peripheral blood, taken at surgery. This TCR came from a boy under three years old with focal cortical dysplasia and intractable seizures. The chain uses TRBV18 and TRBJ2-2, with TRBD2 identical over 7 bases. CDR3: CASSPSGRVTGELFF. CDR3 sequence (DNA): TGTGCCAGCTCACCGTCGGGGAGGGTCACCGGGGAGCTGTTTTTT.